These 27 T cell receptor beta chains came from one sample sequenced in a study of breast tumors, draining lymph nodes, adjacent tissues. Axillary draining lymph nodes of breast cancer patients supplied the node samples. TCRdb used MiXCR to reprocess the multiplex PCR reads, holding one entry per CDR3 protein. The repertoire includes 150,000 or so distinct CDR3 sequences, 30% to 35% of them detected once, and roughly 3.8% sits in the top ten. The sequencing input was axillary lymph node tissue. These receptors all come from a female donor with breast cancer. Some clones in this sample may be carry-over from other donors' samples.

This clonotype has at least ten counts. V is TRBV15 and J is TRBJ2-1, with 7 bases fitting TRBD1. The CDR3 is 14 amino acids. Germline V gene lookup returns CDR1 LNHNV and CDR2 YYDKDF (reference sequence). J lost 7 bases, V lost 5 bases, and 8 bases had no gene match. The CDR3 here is CATSSQGDRNEQFF. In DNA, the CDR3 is TGTGCCACCAGCTCCCAGGGGGATCGAAATGAGCAGTTCTTC. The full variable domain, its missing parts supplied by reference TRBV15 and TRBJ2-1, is DAMVIQNPRYQVTQFGKPVTLSCSQTLNHNVMYWYQQKSSQAPKLLFHYYDKDFNNEADTPDNFQSRRPNTSFCFLDIRSPGLGDTAMYLCATSSQGDRNEQFFGPGTRLTVL.

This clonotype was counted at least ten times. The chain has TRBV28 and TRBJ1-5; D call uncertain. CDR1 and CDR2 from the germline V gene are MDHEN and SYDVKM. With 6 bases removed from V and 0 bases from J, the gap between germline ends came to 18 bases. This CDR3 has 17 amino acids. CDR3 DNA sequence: TGTGCCAGCAGCCTTTGGGGATCGACCTATAGCAATCAGCCCCAGCATTTT. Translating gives CASSLWGSTYSNQPQHF.

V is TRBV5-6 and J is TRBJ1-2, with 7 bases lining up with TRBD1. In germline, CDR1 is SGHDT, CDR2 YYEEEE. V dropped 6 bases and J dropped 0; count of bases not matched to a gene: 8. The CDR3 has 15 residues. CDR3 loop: CASNLGTVTNYGYTF. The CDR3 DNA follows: TGTGCCAGCAACCTTGGGACAGTAACTAACTATGGCTACACCTTC. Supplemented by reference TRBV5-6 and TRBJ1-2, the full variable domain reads DAGVTQSPTHLIKTRGQQVTLRCSPKSGHDTVSWYQQALGQGPQFIFQYYEEEERQRGNFPDRFSGHQFPNYSSELNVNALLLGDSALYLCASNLGTVTNYGYTFGSGTRLTVV.

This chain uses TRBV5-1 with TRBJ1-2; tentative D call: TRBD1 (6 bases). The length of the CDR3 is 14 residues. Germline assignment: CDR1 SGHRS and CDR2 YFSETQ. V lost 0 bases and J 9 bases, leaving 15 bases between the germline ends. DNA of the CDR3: TGCGCCAGCAGCTTGGGGCAGGGGAGTTATCGCTACACCTTC. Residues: CASSLGQGSYRYTF.

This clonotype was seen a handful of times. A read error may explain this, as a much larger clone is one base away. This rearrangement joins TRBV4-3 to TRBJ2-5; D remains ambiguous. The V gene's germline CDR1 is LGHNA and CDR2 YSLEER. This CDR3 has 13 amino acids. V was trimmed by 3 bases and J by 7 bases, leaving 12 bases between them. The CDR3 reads CASSQGLKGTQYF. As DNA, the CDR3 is TGCGCCAGCAGCCAGGGCCTCAAGGGGACCCAGTACTTC.

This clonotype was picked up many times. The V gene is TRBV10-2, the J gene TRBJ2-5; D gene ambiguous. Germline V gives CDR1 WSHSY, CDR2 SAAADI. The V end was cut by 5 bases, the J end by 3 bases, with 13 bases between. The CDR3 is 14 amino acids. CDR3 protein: CASSRISLKETQYF. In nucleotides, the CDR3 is TGCGCCAGCAGTCGCATTTCCCTAAAAGAGACCCAGTACTTC.

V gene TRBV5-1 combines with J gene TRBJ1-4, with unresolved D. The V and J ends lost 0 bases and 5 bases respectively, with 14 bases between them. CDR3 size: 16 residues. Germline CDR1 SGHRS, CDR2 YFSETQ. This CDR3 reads CASSLVASSYNEKLFF. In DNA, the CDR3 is TGCGCCAGCAGCTTGGTCGCGAGCTCCTACAATGAAAAACTGTTTTTT.

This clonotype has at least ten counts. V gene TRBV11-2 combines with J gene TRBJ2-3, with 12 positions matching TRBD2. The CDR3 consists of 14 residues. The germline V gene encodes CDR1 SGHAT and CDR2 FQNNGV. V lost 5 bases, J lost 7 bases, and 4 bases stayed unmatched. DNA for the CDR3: TGTGCCAGCAGCCGACTAGCGGGGGTGCATACGCAGTATTTT. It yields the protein CASSRLAGVHTQYF.

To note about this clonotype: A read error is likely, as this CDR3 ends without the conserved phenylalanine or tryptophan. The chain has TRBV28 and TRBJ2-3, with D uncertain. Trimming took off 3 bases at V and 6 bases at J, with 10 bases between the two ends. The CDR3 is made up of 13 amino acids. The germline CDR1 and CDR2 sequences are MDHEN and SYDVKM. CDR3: CASSFRSGDTQYL. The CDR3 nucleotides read TGTGCCAGCAGTTTCAGGTCCGGGGATACGCAGTATCTT.

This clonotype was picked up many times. The DNA for the CDR3 is TGTGCCAGCAGCTTAGGGACAGGGGCGGCGAACACTGAAGCTTTCTTT. As protein: CASSLGTGAANTEAFF. The V gene is TRBV7-8, the J gene TRBJ1-1; TRBD1 matches 9 bases. The CDR3 is 16 residues long. The germline CDR1 and CDR2 sequences are SGHVS and FQNEAQ. V lost 1 base to trimming and J lost 1 base; unmatched junction nucleotides: 4.

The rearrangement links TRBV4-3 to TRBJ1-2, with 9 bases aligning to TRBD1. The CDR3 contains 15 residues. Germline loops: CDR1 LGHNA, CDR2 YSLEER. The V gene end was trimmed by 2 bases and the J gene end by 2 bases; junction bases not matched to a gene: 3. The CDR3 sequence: CASSQQTGGNYGYTF. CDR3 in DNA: TGCGCCAGCAGCCAACAAACAGGGGGCAACTATGGCTACACCTTC.

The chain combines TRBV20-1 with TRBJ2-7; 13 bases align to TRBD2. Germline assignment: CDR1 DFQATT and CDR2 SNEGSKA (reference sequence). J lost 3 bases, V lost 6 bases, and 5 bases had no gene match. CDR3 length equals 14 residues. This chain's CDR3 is CSARTSGGYYEQYF. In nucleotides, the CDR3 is TGCAGTGCGAGGACTAGCGGGGGATACTACGAGCAGTACTTC.

The CDR3 region is CASNLGQGATEAFF. The CDR3 bases are TGCGCCAGCAACCTGGGACAGGGGGCCACCGAAGCTTTCTTT. J is TRBJ1-1 and V is TRBV5-1; the match to TRBD1 covers 12 bases. The CDR3 is 14 residues long. Germline CDR1 SGHRS, CDR2 YFSETQ. Trimming took 6 bases from V and 8 from J; bases not matched to a gene: 8.

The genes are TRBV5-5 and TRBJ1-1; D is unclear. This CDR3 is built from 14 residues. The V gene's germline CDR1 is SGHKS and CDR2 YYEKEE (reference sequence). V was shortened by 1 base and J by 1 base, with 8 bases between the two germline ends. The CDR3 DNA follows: TGTGCCAGCAGCTTGTGGGTTGGGAACACTGAAGCTTTCTTT. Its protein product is CASSLWVGNTEAFF.

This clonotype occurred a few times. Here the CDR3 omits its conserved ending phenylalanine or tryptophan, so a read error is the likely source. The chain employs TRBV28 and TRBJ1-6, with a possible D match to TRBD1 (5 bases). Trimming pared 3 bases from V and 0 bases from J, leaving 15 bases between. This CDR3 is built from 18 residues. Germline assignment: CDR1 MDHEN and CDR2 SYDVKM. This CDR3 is CASSFSRAGSSYNSPLHL. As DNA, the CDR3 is TGTGCCAGCAGTTTTAGCAGGGCGGGTAGCTCCTATAATTCACCCCTCCACCTT.

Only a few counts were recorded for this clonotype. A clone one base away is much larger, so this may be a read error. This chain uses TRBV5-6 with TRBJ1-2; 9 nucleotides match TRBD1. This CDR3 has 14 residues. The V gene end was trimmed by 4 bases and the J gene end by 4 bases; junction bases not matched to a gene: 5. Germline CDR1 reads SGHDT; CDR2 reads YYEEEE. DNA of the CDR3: TGTGCCAGCAGCCGGGACAGGGCCGGCTATGGCTACACCTTC. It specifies CASSRDRAGYGYTF.

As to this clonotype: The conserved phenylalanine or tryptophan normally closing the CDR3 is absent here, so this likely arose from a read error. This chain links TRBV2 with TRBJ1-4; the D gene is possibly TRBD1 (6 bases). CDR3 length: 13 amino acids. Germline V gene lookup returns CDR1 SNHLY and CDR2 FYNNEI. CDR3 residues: CAIGRGEGEKLFS. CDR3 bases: TGTGCCATAGGGAGGGGGGAAGGGGAAAAGCTGTTTTCT.

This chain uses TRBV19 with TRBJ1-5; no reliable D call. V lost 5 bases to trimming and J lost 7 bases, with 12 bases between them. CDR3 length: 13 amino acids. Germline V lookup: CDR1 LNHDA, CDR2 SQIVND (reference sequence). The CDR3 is CASSVERKQPQHF. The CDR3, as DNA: TGTGCCAGTAGTGTTGAACGAAAACAGCCCCAGCATTTT.

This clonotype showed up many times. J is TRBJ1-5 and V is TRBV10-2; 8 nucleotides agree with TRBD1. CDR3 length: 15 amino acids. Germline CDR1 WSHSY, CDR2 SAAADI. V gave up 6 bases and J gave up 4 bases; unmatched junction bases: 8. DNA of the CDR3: TGCGCCAGCAGGAAGGGACAGGCAATGAATCAGCCCCAGCATTTT. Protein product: CASRKGQAMNQPQHF.

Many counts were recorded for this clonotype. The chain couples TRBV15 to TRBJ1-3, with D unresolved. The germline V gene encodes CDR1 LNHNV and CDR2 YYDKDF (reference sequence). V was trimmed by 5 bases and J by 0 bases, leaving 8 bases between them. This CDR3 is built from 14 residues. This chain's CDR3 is CATSLGNSGNTIYF. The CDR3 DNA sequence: TGTGCCACCAGCCTTGGGAACTCTGGAAACACCATATATTTT.

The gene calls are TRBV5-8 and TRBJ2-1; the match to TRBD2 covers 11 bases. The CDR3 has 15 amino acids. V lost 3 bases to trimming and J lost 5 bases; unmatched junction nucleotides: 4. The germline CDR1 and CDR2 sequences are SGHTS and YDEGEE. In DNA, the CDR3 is TGTGCCAGCAGCTCGATACTAGCGGGGGACAATGAGCAGTTCTTC. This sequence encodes CASSSILAGDNEQFF.

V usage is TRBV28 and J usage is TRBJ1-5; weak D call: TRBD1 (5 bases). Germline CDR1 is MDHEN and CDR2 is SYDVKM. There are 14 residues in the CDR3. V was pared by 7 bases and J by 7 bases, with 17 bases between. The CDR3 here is CASTLRGGFQPQHF. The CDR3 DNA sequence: TGTGCCAGCACCCTACGGGGGGGATTCCAGCCCCAGCATTTT.

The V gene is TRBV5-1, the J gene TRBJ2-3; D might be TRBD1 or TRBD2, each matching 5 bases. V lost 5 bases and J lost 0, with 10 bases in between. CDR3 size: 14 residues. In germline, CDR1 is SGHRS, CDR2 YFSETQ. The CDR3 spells CASSSGASTDTQYF. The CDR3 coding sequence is TGCGCCAGCAGTTCCGGGGCTAGCACAGATACGCAGTATTTT.

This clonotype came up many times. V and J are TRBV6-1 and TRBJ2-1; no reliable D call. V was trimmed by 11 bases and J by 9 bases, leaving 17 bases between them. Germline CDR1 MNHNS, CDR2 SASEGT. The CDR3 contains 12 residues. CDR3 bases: TGTGCCGCGTATTCAAGGGCCAGTGAGCAGTTCTTC. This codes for CAAYSRASEQFF.

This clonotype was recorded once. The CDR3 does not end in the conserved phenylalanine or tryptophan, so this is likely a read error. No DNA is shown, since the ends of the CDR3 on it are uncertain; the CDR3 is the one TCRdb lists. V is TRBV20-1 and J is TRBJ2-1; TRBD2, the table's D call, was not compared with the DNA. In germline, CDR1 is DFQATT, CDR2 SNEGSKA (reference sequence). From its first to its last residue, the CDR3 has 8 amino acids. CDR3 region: CSANTRTS.

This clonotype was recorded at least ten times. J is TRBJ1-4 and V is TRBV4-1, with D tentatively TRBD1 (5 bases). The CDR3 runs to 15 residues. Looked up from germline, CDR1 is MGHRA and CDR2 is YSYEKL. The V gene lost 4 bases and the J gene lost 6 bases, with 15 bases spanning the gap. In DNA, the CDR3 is TGCGCCAGCAGCCCTCTAAGGGGCCTGGATGAAAAACTGTTTTTT. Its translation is CASSPLRGLDEKLFF.

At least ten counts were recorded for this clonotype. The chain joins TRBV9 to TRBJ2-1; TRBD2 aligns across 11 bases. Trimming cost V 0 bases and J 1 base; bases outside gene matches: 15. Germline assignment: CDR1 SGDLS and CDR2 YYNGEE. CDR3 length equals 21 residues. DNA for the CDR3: TGTGCCAGCAGCGTAGTAAGGGGGTCTAGCGGGGGGCCAGAGTCCTACAATGAGCAGTTCTTC. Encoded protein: CASSVVRGSSGGPESYNEQFF.